This T cell receptor (beta chain) was sequenced during a study of T cell clonotyping in hematopoietic cell transplantation. Whole-study context: Recipient samples before transplant were obtained post-cytoreduction. Regarding the study as a whole: At the given depth, recipient repertoires were over 95% de novo clonotypes.

As regards this clone: Its antigen is not identified.

The repertoire was sequenced with immunoSEQ multiplex PCR; TCRdb's copy has only in-frame clones and lacks some. The sample contains approximately 11,000 clones, around 86% of which appear only once. The V and J ends lost 6 bases and 10 bases, in that order; junction bases with no gene match: 8. The CDR3 contains 12 residues. Germline V gives CDR1 MNHNS, CDR2 SASEGT. As for time point: recipient sample about 28 days before transplant, after cytoreduction. Blood collection times were about day -28 and days 30, 100, 180 posttransplant. The J gene is TRBJ1-1, the V gene TRBV6-1; 7 nucleotides match TRBD1. Sequences were derived from peripheral blood mononuclear cells, sampled before stem cell transplant. The sequence derives from a woman aged 45-59 years with chronic myeloid leukemia. Some clones in this sample may be carry-over from other donors' samples. The CDR3 DNA sequence: TGTGCCAGCAGCCTCACAGGGGCCATAGCTTTCTTT. Translating gives CASSLTGAIAFF.